What follows are 4 T cell receptor beta chains derived from one specimen sequenced in a study of blood T cell repertoires in COVID-19. The repertoire was sequenced with immunoSEQ multiplex PCR; TCRdb's copy has only in-frame clones and lacks some. This table has 99,000 or so clones, about four fifths appearing once. Sequenced material: peripheral blood. All receptors come from a man between 70 and 80 years old with active or convalescent COVID-19.

This sequence joins TRBV29-1 and TRBJ1-3; TRBD1 matches at 9 bases. V lost 3 bases to trimming and J lost 4 bases; unmatched junction nucleotides: 4. CDR1 and CDR2 from the germline V gene are SQVTM and ANQGSEA. This CDR3 is built from 14 residues. The CDR3 sequence: CSVDAGTGGNTIYF. The CDR3 DNA is TGCAGCGTTGACGCCGGGACAGGGGGAAACACCATATATTTT.

V is TRBV2 and J is TRBJ1-6; 8 bases align to TRBD1. This CDR3 comprises 15 residues. V lost 4 bases, J lost 10 bases, and 9 bases stayed unmatched. From germline, CDR1 is SNHLY and CDR2 FYNNEI. For the CDR3, the DNA is TGTGCCAGCAGTGGAAACGGACAGGGTCTCTCACCCCTCCACTTT. Translation: CASSGNGQGLSPLHF.

This chain links TRBV5-4 with TRBJ2-4; D is unresolved. V lost 0 bases, J lost 4 bases, and 5 bases lay in between. The CDR3 covers 13 residues. Germline V gene data show CDR1 as SGHNT and CDR2 as YYREEE (reference sequence). CDR3 nucleotide sequence: TGTGCCAGCAGCTTGGGCCAGAAAAACATTCAGTACTTC. As protein: CASSLGQKNIQYF.

This sequence joins TRBV29-1 and TRBJ2-5; D perhaps matches TRBD2 (5 bases). V lost 5 bases, J lost 4 bases, and 8 bases lay in between. This CDR3 contains 11 residues. Germline-derived CDR1 and CDR2 are SQVTM and ANQGSEA. CDR3 sequence: CSVPRGETQYF. For the CDR3, the DNA is TGCAGCGTTCCCCGGGGAGAGACCCAGTACTTC.